The clone carrying this T cell receptor beta chain was recorded many times. Its antigen is not known. The sample comes from a study of human T cells and chemical hapten exposure. Broader study findings: The count of PT1 expanded TCRs correlated positively with patch test score. Relative to controls, expanded TCRs formed significantly more large CDR3 similarity clusters.

Looked up from germline, CDR1 is MDHEN and CDR2 is SYDVKM. The length of the CDR3 is 15 residues. J gave up 5 bases and V 8 bases, and 11 bases lay outside the gene matches. TCRdb independently ran MiXCR on the RACE reads; one entry per CDR3 protein. The sample lists 110,000 to 150,000 distinct CDR3 sequences, 10% to 15% occurring once. The time point is: patch test 2, 6 weeks after DPC sensitization. Treatment denoted: therapeutic diphenylcyclopropenone sensitization with weekly scalp DPC. The sample was whole blood, taken in connection with sensitization to the hapten diphenylcyclopropenone (DPC). The chain employs TRBV28 and TRBJ2-3, with TRBD2 matching over 9 bases. The receptor was isolated from a woman aged 45-60 years with alopecia areata. Some clones in this sample may be carry-over from other donors' samples. Here the CDR3 reads CASGLGAGGQDTQYF. CDR3 nucleotide sequence: TGTGCCAGCGGGTTGGGAGCGGGAGGTCAAGATACGCAGTATTTT.